Detailed here is one TCR beta chain. Germline lookup yields CDR1 MNHNY and CDR2 SVGAGI (reference sequence). This CDR3 spans 12 amino acids. Trimming removed 11 bases from V and 6 bases from J, with 16 bases in between. These data come from a study of OX40 agonist ivuxolimab in advanced cancers. Some clones are missing from TCRdb's copy, which holds only in-frame ones; the method was immunoSEQ multiplex PCR. The sample yields around 77,000 clones, 85% to 90% seen once. The receptor comes from an adult with an advanced solid tumor such as melanoma, head and neck, liver or kidney cancer. The chain joins TRBV6-6 to TRBJ1-2; tentatively, D is TRBD1 (5 bases). The sequencing used CD4+ or CD8+ T cells sorted from blood, collected in a trial of the OX40 agonist ivuxolimab. The CDR3 loop is CAVSQGRDGYTF. DNA for the CDR3: TGTGCCGTAAGCCAGGGTCGGGATGGCTACACCTTC.